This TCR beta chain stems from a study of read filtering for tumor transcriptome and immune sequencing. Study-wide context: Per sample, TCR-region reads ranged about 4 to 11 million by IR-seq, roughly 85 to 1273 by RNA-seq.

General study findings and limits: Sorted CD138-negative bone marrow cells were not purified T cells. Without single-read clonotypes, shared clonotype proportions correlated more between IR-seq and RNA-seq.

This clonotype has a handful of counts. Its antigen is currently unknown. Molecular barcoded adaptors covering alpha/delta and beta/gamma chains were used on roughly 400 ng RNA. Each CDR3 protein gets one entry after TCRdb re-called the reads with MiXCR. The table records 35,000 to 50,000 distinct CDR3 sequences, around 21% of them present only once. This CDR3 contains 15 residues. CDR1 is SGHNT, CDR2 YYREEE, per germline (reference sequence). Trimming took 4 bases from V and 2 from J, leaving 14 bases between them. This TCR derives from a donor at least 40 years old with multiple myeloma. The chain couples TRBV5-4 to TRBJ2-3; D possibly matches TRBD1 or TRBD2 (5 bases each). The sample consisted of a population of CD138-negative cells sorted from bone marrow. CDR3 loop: CASSPRDRNTDTQYF. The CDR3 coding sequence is TGTGCCAGCAGCCCCCGGGACCGAAACACAGATACGCAGTATTTT. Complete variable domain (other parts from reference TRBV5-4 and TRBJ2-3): ETGVTQSPTHLIKTRGQQVTLRCSSQSGHNTVSWYQQALGQGPQFIFQYYREEENGRGNFPPRFSGLQFPNYSSELNVNALELDDSALYLCASSPRDRNTDTQYFGPGTRLTVL.